This T cell receptor beta chain is drawn from a study of blood T cell repertoires in COVID-19. Whole-study context: The United States, Italy and Spain were the sources of the acute and convalescent COVID-19 samples.

Original processing methods: Amplification from reference gene primers served as the basis for estimated nucleated cell counts. Libraries were prepared by immunoSEQ multiplex PCR; TCRdb keeps only in-frame clonotypes and omits some of them. From that table come the V and J calls and clone size; the DNA was used to work out D and trimming. The sample has some 200,000 clones, roughly 90% seen once. Two negative PCRs, clearance, or symptom resolution were required of recovered Cohort 3 donors. CDR3 size: 12 residues. The germline CDR1 and CDR2 sequences are SGHAT and FQNNGV. The V segment lost 8 bases and the J segment 5 bases; nucleotides outside the gene matches: 2.

The V gene is TRBV11-2, the J gene TRBJ2-2; 7 nucleotides match TRBD2. This receptor was obtained from a woman aged 30 to 39 who had recovered from COVID-19. Sequencing used PBMCs or T cells enriched from blood (not recorded which). The CDR3 nucleotides are TGTGCCAGCGTAGCGGGTACCGGGGAGCTGTTTTTT. It specifies CASVAGTGELFF.